The 7 T cell receptor beta chains presented below share a single source sample, sequenced in a study of CD8 T cells in ankylosing spondylitis. TCRdb recomputed calls from the 5' RACE reads with MiXCR, one row per CDR3 protein. This sample has approximately 110,000 distinct CDR3 sequences, with nearly 25% found just once. Sequencing was done on a sample of synovial fluid, either unsorted or a sorted T cell fraction (not recorded which). The receptors were sampled from a male donor with ankylosing spondylitis.

The CDR3 sequence is CSVGSSGADTQYF. As DNA, the CDR3 is TGCAGCGTTGGTTCCAGCGGGGCAGATACGCAGTATTTT. This chain joins TRBV29-1 and TRBJ2-3; 7 bases fit TRBD2. The CDR3 contains 13 residues. The V gene's germline CDR1 is SQVTM and CDR2 ANQGSEA. V trimming: 4 bases; J trimming: 4 bases; junction bases outside the gene matches: 5.

J is TRBJ2-3 and V is TRBV5-1; D is possibly TRBD2 (6 bases). Germline CDR1 and CDR2: SGHRS and YFSETQ. This CDR3 is 13 amino acids long. V lost 4 bases, J lost 1 base, and 7 bases lay in between. The CDR3 DNA reads as TGCGCCAGCAGCGGGGAGGGCACAGATACGCAGTATTTT. This encodes CASSGEGTDTQYF.

Many counts were recorded for this clonotype. The rearrangement links TRBV4-1 to TRBJ2-5; 7 nucleotides agree with TRBD1. V shed 0 bases, J shed 2 bases, and the junction held 12 bases outside the gene matches. This CDR3 is built from 18 residues. Germline V CDR1 and CDR2: MGHRA, YSYEKL. CDR3 nucleotides: TGCGCCAGCAGCCAAGATGGTCCGGGACAGAATCTGCAAGAGACCCAGTACTTC. It codes for CASSQDGPGQNLQETQYF.

This clonotype was detected only a few times. The V call is TRBV28, the J call TRBJ1-2; D is possibly TRBD1 (5 bases). CDR1 MDHEN and CDR2 SYDVKM come from the germline V gene. V shed 6 bases and J shed 2 bases, with 13 bases lying between them. This CDR3 has 14 amino acids. As DNA, the CDR3 is TGTGCCAGCAGCTCCGGAGGGGAAAACTATGGCTACACCTTC. Translated, it gives CASSSGGENYGYTF.

V gene TRBV29-1 combines with J gene TRBJ2-5, with D possibly matching TRBD2 (6 bases). The V gene lost 1 base and the J gene lost 7 bases, with 19 bases spanning the gap. CDR1 SQVTM and CDR2 ANQGSEA come from the germline V gene. This CDR3 is built from 15 residues. The CDR3 DNA is TGCAGCGTTGAAGGGCCTGGGCTAGCGAGCGGGACCCAGTACTTC. This translates into CSVEGPGLASGTQYF.

The J gene is TRBJ2-3, the V gene TRBV6-5; the D gene is possibly TRBD2 (6 bases). CDR1 is MNHEY, CDR2 SVGAGI, per germline. Deletions cut 1 base from V and 4 bases from J, with 21 bases between. The CDR3 spans 18 residues. The CDR3 is CASSYYPPDGGKADTQYF. CDR3 coding DNA: TGTGCCAGCAGTTACTACCCCCCCGACGGAGGGAAGGCAGATACGCAGTATTTT.

The J gene is TRBJ1-2, the V gene TRBV20-1; D gene ambiguous. CDR1 and CDR2 (germline): DFQATT, SNEGSKA (reference sequence). This CDR3 region has 14 residues. The V end lost 4 bases, the J end lost 5 bases, and 17 bases lay between the germline ends. CDR3 sequence reads: CSAMGDWAEYGYTF. Written as DNA, the CDR3 is TGCAGTGCTATGGGTGATTGGGCAGAGTATGGCTACACCTTC.